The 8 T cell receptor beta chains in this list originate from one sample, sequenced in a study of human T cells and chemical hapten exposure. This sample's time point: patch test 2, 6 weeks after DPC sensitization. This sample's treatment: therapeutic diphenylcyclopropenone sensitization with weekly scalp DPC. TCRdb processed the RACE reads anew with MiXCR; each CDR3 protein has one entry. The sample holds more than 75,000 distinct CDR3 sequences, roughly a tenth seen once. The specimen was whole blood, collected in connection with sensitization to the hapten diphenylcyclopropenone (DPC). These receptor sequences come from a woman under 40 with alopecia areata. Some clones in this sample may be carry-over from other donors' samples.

Written as DNA, the CDR3 is TGTGCCAGCGGAAGACAGGGGGCGTTGGCCGGGGAGCTGTTTTTT. The encoded protein is CASGRQGALAGELFF. This chain joins TRBV12-3 or TRBV12-4 and TRBJ2-2; 10 bases match TRBD1. The CDR3 spans 15 residues. The trim removed 8 bases at V and 6 bases at J, leaving 9 bases unmatched.

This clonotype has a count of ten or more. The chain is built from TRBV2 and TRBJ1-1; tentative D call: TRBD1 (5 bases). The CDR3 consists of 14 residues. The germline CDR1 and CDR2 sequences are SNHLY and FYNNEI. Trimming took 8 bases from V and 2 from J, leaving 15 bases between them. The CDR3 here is CASFGGVGNTEAFF. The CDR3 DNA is TGTGCCAGCTTTGGGGGGGTTGGCAACACTGAAGCTTTCTTT.

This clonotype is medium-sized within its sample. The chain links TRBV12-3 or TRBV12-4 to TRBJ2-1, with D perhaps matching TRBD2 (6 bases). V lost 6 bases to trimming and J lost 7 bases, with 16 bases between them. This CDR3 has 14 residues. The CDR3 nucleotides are TGTGCCAGCAGCCGGGACTCCTCGGGGAATGAGCAGTTCTTC. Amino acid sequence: CASSRDSSGNEQFF.

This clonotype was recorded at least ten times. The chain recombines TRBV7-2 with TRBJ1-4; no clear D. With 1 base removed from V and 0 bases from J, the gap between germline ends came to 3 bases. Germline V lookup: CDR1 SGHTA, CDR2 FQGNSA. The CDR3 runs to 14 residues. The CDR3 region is CASSLGPTNEKLFF. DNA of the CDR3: TGTGCCAGCAGCTTAGGACCAACTAATGAAAAACTGTTTTTT.

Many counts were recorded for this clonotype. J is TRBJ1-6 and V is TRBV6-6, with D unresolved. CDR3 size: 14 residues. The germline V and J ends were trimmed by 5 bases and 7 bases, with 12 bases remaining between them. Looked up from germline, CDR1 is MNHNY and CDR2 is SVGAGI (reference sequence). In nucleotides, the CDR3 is TGTGCCAGCAGTGGGAGCGGGTCCAATTCACCCCTCCACTTT. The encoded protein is CASSGSGSNSPLHF.

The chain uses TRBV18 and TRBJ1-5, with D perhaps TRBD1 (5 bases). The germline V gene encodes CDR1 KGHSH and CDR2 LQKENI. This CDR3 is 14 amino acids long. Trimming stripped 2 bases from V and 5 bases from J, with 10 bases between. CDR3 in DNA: TGTGCCAGCTCACCAGGCGGCAGGGATCAGCCCCAGCATTTT. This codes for CASSPGGRDQPQHF. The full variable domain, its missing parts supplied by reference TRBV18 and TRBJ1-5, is NAGVMQNPRHLVRRRGQEARLRCSPMKGHSHVYWYRQLPEEGLKFMVYLQKENIIDESGMPKERFSAEFPKEGPSILRIQQVVRGDSAAYFCASSPGGRDQPQHFGDGTRLSIL.

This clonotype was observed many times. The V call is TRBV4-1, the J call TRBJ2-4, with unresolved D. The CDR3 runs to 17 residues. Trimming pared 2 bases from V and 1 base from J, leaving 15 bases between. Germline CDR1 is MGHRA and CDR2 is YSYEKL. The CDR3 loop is CASSQRSSGPAKNIQYF. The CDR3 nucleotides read TGCGCCAGCAGCCAAAGGTCGTCTGGTCCGGCCAAAAACATTCAGTACTTC.

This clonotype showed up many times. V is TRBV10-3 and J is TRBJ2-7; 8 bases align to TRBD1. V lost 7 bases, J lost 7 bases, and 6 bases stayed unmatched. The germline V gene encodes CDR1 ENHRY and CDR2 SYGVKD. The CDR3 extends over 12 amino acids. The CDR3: CAIMTQGAEQYF. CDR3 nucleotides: TGTGCCATCATGACGCAGGGGGCAGAGCAGTACTTC.